One sample yielded the 10 T cell receptor beta chains listed below, sequenced in a study of cytomegalovirus exposure and HLA in healthy donors. A multiplex PCR was run with 60 Vbeta primers and 13 Jbeta primers. TCRdb's copy holds only in-frame clones and misses some; the assay was immunoSEQ multiplex PCR. The table shows about 150,000 clones, with about 80% occurring only once. The sequenced sample was PBMCs. The receptors were gathered from a middle-aged woman in good health and CMV-seronegative.

The rearrangement links TRBV29-1 to TRBJ2-1, with D maybe TRBD1 (6 bases). Between the trimmed V and J ends, which lost 5 bases and 6 bases, there was a span of 14 bases. Germline assignment: CDR1 SQVTM and CDR2 ANQGSEA. CDR3 length: 13 residues. Here the CDR3 reads CSVRQVAGNEQFF. CDR3 coding DNA: TGCAGCGTTAGACAGGTGGCGGGCAATGAGCAGTTCTTC.

This clone turned up a few times. The gene calls are TRBV5-1 and TRBJ1-1, with D possibly being TRBD1 (6 bases). The length of the CDR3 is 14 residues. The V gene's germline CDR1 is SGHRS and CDR2 YFSETQ. Trimming cost V 4 bases and J 10 bases, with 20 bases left between them. The CDR3 sequence is CASSLDGTIGGAFF. CDR3 nucleotide sequence: TGCGCCAGCAGCCTGGACGGAACCATAGGGGGAGCTTTCTTT.

In this sample, this clone turned up once. The genes are TRBV4-1 and TRBJ2-2; no reliable D call. CDR1 and CDR2 (germline): MGHRA, YSYEKL. Trimming removed 3 bases from V and 7 bases from J, with 3 bases in between. This CDR3 is 11 amino acids long. The CDR3: CASSHRGELFF. In DNA form, the CDR3 reads TGCGCCAGCAGCCATCGCGGGGAGCTGTTTTTT.

About this clone itself: Other DNA sequences in the sample encode the same CDR3. The chain has TRBV5-1 and TRBJ1-1, with TRBD1 matching 8 bases. From germline, CDR1 is SGHRS and CDR2 YFSETQ. Unmatched junction bases numbered 1, after V lost 0 bases and J lost 3 bases. This CDR3 comprises 14 residues. CDR3 region: CASSLVQGDTEAFF. In DNA form, the CDR3 reads TGCGCCAGCAGCTTGGTACAGGGGGACACTGAAGCTTTCTTT.

In DNA, the CDR3 is TGTGCCAGCAGACAAGGACAGGGAGGCACTGAAGCTTTCTTT. Amino acids: CASRQGQGGTEAFF. The chain has TRBV6-6 and TRBJ1-1, with TRBD1 matching over 8 bases. The CDR3 spans 14 residues. Unmatched junction bases numbered 7, after V lost 6 bases and J lost 4 bases. Germline values: CDR1 MNHNY, CDR2 SVGAGI (reference sequence).

This chain joins TRBV4-1 and TRBJ1-3; D perhaps matches TRBD1 (6 bases). Per the germline V gene, CDR1 is MGHRA and CDR2 is YSYEKL. CDR3 length: 16 residues. Trimming shortened V by 2 bases and J by 4 bases, and 15 bases separated the two germline ends. In nucleotides, the CDR3 is TGCGCCAGCAGCCAACGGGACACGCTACGGGGAAACACCATATATTTT. Translating it yields CASSQRDTLRGNTIYF.

The V and J genes are TRBV11-3 and TRBJ1-1; D ambiguous. This CDR3 contains 14 residues. The germline V gene encodes CDR1 SGHNT and CDR2 YENEEA. Trimming stripped 3 bases from V and 2 bases from J, with 10 bases between. The CDR3 bases are TGTGCCAGCAGCTTTTCCCCGGGTAACACTGAAGCTTTCTTT. Residues: CASSFSPGNTEAFF.

This chain connects TRBV10-3 to TRBJ2-7; 7 nucleotides align to TRBD2. The CDR3 length is 14 residues. V shed 5 bases, J shed 2 bases, and the junction held 6 bases outside the gene matches. CDR1 is ENHRY and CDR2 is SYGVKD in the germline V gene. This chain's CDR3 is CAISSGTGPYEQYF. CDR3 nucleotide sequence: TGTGCCATCAGTAGCGGGACCGGCCCCTACGAGCAGTACTTC.

This clone occurred a few times. The rearrangement joins TRBV25-1 to TRBJ2-3; 7 nucleotides agree with TRBD1. The CDR3 loop spans 15 amino acids. The germline V gene encodes CDR1 MGHDK and CDR2 SYGVNS. Trimming at V came to 5 bases and at J to 6 bases, leaving 11 bases not matched to a gene. The CDR3 loop reads CASSRSKGAGDTQYF. CDR3 DNA sequence: TGTGCCAGCAGTAGGAGTAAGGGGGCCGGGGATACGCAGTATTTT.

This clone came up once. This chain links TRBV7-6 with TRBJ1-2; 8 bases match TRBD1. Germline CDR1 SGHVS, CDR2 FNYEAQ. V trimming: 5 bases; J trimming: 8 bases; junction bases outside the gene matches: 10. The CDR3 is 14 residues long. The CDR3 DNA reads TGTGCCAGCAGCCATATTCAGGGGGCGCAGGGCTACACCTTC. It codes for CASSHIQGAQGYTF.